These T cell receptor beta chains were read from a single sample in a study of blood T cell repertoires in COVID-19. TCRdb's copy holds only in-frame clones and misses some; the assay was immunoSEQ multiplex PCR. The table records fewer than 350,000 clones, around 89% of them present only once. Material for sequencing was peripheral blood. The receptors here all came from a woman aged 25 to 39 with COVID-19, enrolled during active disease. The CDR3 runs from the conserved cysteine through the conserved F or W. A D gene is named only where the DNA matches it firmly. Not all rows give a size; the values are once, few, many and, for expanded clones, a class.

>TRBV7-9|TRBJ1-1|.|15|TRBD1
CASSPAGTGNTEAFF
TGTGCCAGCAGCCCGGCCGGGACAGGGAACACTGAAGCTTTCTTT
>TRBV7-9|TRBJ1-1|.|13|TRBD1
CATETGMNTEAFF
TGTGCCACCGAGACAGGGATGAACACTGAAGCTTTCTTT
>TRBV24-1|TRBJ2-3|.|16|TRBD2
CATSDASGGPTDTQYF
TGTGCCACCAGTGATGCTAGCGGGGGGCCCACAGATACGCAGTATTTT
>TRBV15|TRBJ2-7|.|15|TRBD1
CATSRGRDRSYEQYF
TGTGCCACCAGCAGAGGCCGGGACAGATCCTACGAGCAGTACTTC
>TRBV2|TRBJ1-1|.|15|.
CASKAGRHMNTEAFF
TGTGCCAGCAAGGCAGGGCGGCACATGAACACTGAAGCTTTCTTT
>TRBV6-2/TRBV6-3|TRBJ2-5|.|12|TRBD2
CASSRGGSGGYF
TGTGCCAGCAGCCGCGGGGGTAGCGGGGGTTACTTC
>TRBV28|TRBJ2-1|.|16|TRBD2
CASSSLGDLAGLEQFF
TGTGCCAGCAGTTCCTTGGGGGACCTAGCGGGGTTAGAGCAGTTCTTC
>TRBV25-1|TRBJ1-1|once|10|TRBD1
CASGQASVFF
TGTGCCAGCGGACAGGCCAGTGTTTTCTTT
>TRBV6-5|TRBJ2-5|.|12|.
CASSSLQETQYF
TGTGCCAGCAGTTCCCTTCAAGAGACCCAGTACTTC
>TRBV15|TRBJ1-4|.|15|.
CATSRDLGGNEKLFF
TGTGCCACCAGCAGAGACTTGGGGGGAAATGAAAAACTGTTTTTT
>TRBV5-8|TRBJ1-4|.|17|.
CASSLAFIGGTNEKLFF
TGTGCCAGCAGCTTGGCCTTCATAGGAGGAACTAATGAAAAACTGTTTTTT
>TRBV19|TRBJ2-1|.|15|TRBD2
CASSSSGALYNEQFF
TGTGCCAGTAGTAGTAGCGGGGCCTTATACAATGAGCAGTTCTTC
>TRBV7-2|TRBJ1-2|few|13|.
CASSKSPGGGYTF
TGTGCCAGCAGCAAGAGCCCCGGCGGGGGCTACACCTTC
>TRBV27|TRBJ2-5|.|15|.
CASSLTSGRQETQYF
TGTGCCAGCAGTTTGACATCAGGGCGACAAGAGACCCAGTACTTC
>TRBV4-1|TRBJ1-6|.|21|.
CASSPRIQSAGLLYDNSPLHF
TGCGCCAGCAGCCCTCGTATTCAATCGGCGGGGCTCCTATACGATAATTCACCCCTCCACTTT
>TRBV27|TRBJ1-4|.|18|.
CASSLLGPRGVTNEKLFF
TGTGCCAGCAGTTTATTAGGCCCCCGCGGGGTAACTAATGAAAAACTGTTTTTT
>TRBV10-3|TRBJ1-5|.|15|.
CAISEYTGSNQPQHF
TGTGCCATCAGTGAGTACACAGGGAGCAATCAGCCCCAGCATTTT
>TRBV6-1|TRBJ2-3|.|16|TRBD2
CASSDRTLAGTDTQYF
TGTGCCAGCAGTGACCGGACTCTAGCGGGGACAGATACGCAGTATTTT
>TRBV11-2|TRBJ2-2|.|16|.
CASSSPQGKNTGELFF
TGTGCCAGCAGCTCCCCGCAGGGCAAGAACACCGGGGAGCTGTTTTTT
>TRBV7-8|TRBJ2-5|.|13|.
CASRRGGGETQYF
TGTGCCAGCAGGAGAGGGGGGGGAGAGACCCAGTACTTC
>TRBV18|TRBJ1-2|.|16|.
CASSPRAGRYNYGYTF
TGTGCCAGCTCACCAAGGGCGGGACGGTATAACTATGGCTACACCTTC
>TRBV5-8|TRBJ2-1|.|12|.
CASSLASNEQFF
TGTGCCAGCAGCTTGGCCAGTAATGAGCAGTTCTTC
>TRBV6-7|TRBJ2-4|.|16|.
CASSYPRGTAKNIQYF
TGTGCCAGCAGTTACCCGAGAGGTACAGCCAAAAACATTCAGTACTTC
>TRBV6-5|TRBJ1-5|.|11|.
CASALFQPQHF
TGTGCCAGCGCCCTATTTCAGCCCCAGCATTTT
>TRBV5-1|TRBJ1-6|.|16|.
CASSSGGLFYNSPLHF
TGCGCCAGCAGCTCGGGGGGCCTCTTCTATAATTCACCCCTCCACTTT
>TRBV11-2|TRBJ1-3|.|12|.
CASSFVGNTIYF
TGTGCCAGCAGCTTCGTCGGGAACACCATATATTTT
>TRBV28|TRBJ2-1|.|17|.
CASSLLSTAATYNEQFF
TGTGCCAGCAGTTTATTATCCACTGCTGCAACCTACAATGAGCAGTTCTTC
>TRBV9|TRBJ2-5|.|14|.
CASSVDGRGQTQYF
TGTGCCAGCAGCGTAGATGGCAGGGGTCAGACCCAGTACTTC
>TRBV5-1|TRBJ2-2|.|16|TRBD1
CASSPLLGQGTGELFF
TGCGCCAGCAGCCCACTCCTCGGACAGGGCACCGGGGAGCTGTTTTTT
>TRBV9|TRBJ1-3|.|19|TRBD1
CASSVEAGQGFPSGNTIYF
TGTGCCAGCAGCGTAGAGGCGGGACAGGGCTTTCCTTCTGGAAACACCATATATTTT
>TRBV12-5|TRBJ1-2|.|11|.
CASGLAWALFF
TGTGCTAGTGGTTTGGCCTGGGCGTTATTCTTC
>TRBV15|TRBJ2-7|.|12|.
CATSRYEREQYF
TGTGCCACCAGCAGATACGAACGGGAGCAGTACTTC
>TRBV7-6|TRBJ2-5|.|17|.
CASSLDRPAGEKETQYF
TGTGCCAGCAGCTTAGACCGGCCAGCCGGGGAGAAAGAGACCCAGTACTTC
>TRBV9|TRBJ2-1|.|13|TRBD1
CASSAQTGAEQFF
TGTGCCAGCAGCGCCCAGACAGGGGCTGAGCAGTTCTTC
>TRBV6-4|TRBJ2-1|medium-sized|16|.
CASSESPDSPIAEQFF
TGTGCCAGCAGTGAATCGCCGGACTCCCCCATAGCGGAGCAGTTCTTC